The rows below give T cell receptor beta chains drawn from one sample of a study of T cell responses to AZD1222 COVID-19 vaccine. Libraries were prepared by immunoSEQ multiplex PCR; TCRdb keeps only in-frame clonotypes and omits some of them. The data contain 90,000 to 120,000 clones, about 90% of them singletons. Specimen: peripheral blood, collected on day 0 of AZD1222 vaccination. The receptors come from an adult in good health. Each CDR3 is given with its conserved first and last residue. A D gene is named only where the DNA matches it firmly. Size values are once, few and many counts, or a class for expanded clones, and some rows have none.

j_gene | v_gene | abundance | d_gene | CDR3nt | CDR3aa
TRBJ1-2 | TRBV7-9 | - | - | TGTGCCAGCAGCTTATCAGCGGTAGGGGGCTATGGCTACACCTTC | CASSLSAVGGYGYTF
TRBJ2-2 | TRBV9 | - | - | TGTGCCAGCAGCGTAGTCTACGGCGGGGAGCTGTTTTTT | CASSVVYGGELFF
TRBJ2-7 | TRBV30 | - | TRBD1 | TGTGCCTGGAGTGGGGACAGGACCAACTACGAGCAGTACTTC | CAWSGDRTNYEQYF
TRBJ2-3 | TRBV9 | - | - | TGTGCCAGCAGCGCGTGGGGCCAAAGTGGAGATACGCAGTATTTT | CASSAWGQSGDTQYF
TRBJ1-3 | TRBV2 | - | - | TGTGCCAGCAGTACAGCCTCTGGAAACACCATATATTTT | CASSTASGNTIYF
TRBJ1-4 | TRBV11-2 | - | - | TGTGCCAGCAGCTTAGGGACAGCATTAAATGAAAAACTGTTTTTT | CASSLGTALNEKLFF
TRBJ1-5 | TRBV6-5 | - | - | TGTGCCGGCGGGCGGGGTTCTGAGGGTCAGCCCCAGCATTTT | CAGGRGSEGQPQHF
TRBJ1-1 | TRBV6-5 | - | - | TGTGCCAGCAGTAGAGGGGGGGACACTGAAGCTTTCTTT | CASSRGGDTEAFF
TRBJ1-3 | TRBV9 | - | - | TGTGCCAGCAGCGTAGTAGGGATGGCGAACACCATATATTTT | CASSVVGMANTIYF
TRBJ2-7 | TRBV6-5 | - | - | TGTGCCAGCCCTCCCCCGGGAGACCTAGCCTACGAGCAGTACTTC | CASPPPGDLAYEQYF
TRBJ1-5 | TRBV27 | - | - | TGTGCCAGCAGTTTATCGTGGCAGAGCAATCAGCCCCAGCATTTT | CASSLSWQSNQPQHF
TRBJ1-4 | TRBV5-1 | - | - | TGCGCCAGCAGCAACGAGGGGTTTAGTAATGAAAAACTGTTTTTT | CASSNEGFSNEKLFF
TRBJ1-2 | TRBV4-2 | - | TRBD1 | TGTGCCAGCAGCCAATTGGTCGGGACAGGGGACCCCCGTGTCTATGGCTACACCTTC | CASSQLVGTGDPRVYGYTF
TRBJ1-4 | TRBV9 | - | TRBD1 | TGTGCCAGCAGCCCAGGGGGGCCTAATGAAAAACTGTTTTTT | CASSPGGPNEKLFF
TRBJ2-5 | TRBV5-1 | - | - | TGCGCCAGCAGCCCTCTCGGGGGACTTCAAGAGACCCAGTACTTC | CASSPLGGLQETQYF
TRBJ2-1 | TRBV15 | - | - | TGTGCCACCAGCAGAGATGCGGTGAATGAGCAGTTCTTC | CATSRDAVNEQFF
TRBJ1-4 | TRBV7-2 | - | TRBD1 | TGTGCCAGCAGCCAACGACAGGGGCCCGAAAAACTGTTTTTT | CASSQRQGPEKLFF
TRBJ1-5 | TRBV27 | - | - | TGTGCCAGCAGTTTATATCCAGATCAGCCCCAGCATTTT | CASSLYPDQPQHF
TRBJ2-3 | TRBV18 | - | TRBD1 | TGTGCCAGCTCACCACCGGGACAGAGTACAGATACGCAGTATTTT | CASSPPGQSTDTQYF
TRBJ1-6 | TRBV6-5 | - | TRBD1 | TGTGCCAGCAGTACCCGGGACAGGGTTTCACCCCTCCACTTT | CASSTRDRVSPLHF
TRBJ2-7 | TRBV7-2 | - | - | TGTGCCAGCAGCCTAACCGCGGCGACAGGACGCCCGAATACTGAGCAGTACTTC | CASSLTAATGRPNTEQYF
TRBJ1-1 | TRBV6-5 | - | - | TGTGCCAGCAGTCCGAAAGCGGGGATCACTGAAGCTTTCTTT | CASSPKAGITEAFF
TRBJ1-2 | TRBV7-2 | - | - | TGTGCCAGCAGCCCGGACACAGCCAACAACTATGGCTACACCTTC | CASSPDTANNYGYTF
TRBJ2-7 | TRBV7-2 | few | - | TGTGCCAGCAGCTTTTCGCTAGCGAGTTCCTACGAGCAGTACTTC | CASSFSLASSYEQYF
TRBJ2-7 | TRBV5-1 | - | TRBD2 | TGCGCCAGCAGCTTGGGGCGGGGGGGACTCTACGAGCAGTACTTC | CASSLGRGGLYEQYF
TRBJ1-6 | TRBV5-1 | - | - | TGCGCCAGCAGCTTGGAAGACAGGATTAATTCACCCCTCCACTTT | CASSLEDRINSPLHF
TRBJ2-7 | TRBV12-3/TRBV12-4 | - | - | TGTGCCAGCAGTTTAGCGCAAGGGCGCGAGCAGTACTTC | CASSLAQGREQYF
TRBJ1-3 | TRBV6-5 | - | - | TGTGCCAGCAGCGCCAGGGTGACTGGAAACACCATATATTTT | CASSARVTGNTIYF
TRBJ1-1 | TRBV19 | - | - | TGTGCCAGTAGTATGAGGGAGAGGGCTACTGAAGCTTTCTTT | CASSMRERATEAFF
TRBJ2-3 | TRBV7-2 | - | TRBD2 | TGTGCCAGCAGCTTAGCTCCTACTAGCGGGATTAGCACAGATACGCAGTATTTT | CASSLAPTSGISTDTQYF
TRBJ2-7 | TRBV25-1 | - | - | TGTGCCAGCAGTGACAGTCGCGTCTCCTACGAGCAGTACTTC | CASSDSRVSYEQYF
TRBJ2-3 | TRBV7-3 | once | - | TGTGCCAGCAGCTTATCTTTCGGTGCGGATACGCAGTATTTT | CASSLSFGADTQYF
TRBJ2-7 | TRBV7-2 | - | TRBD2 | TGTGCCAGCAGCGAGGCGGGAGGGATACTATCCGAGCAGTACTTC | CASSEAGGILSEQYF
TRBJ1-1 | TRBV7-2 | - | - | TGTGCCAGCAGCTTAGTTCGGGCTTTCTTT | CASSLVRAFF
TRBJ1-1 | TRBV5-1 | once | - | TGCGCCAGCAGCTTGGTTGGTTCTGTTACTGAAGCTTTCTTT | CASSLVGSVTEAFF